One TCR beta chain is described in this entry. Its binding antigen is unknown. Per-base quality was not reported, and no clone a single base away is much larger than it. These data belong to a study of blood T cell repertoires in COVID-19 (dated by TCRdb to the early 2020s). Context from the whole study: Collaborator samples came from the United States, Italy and Spain and covered acute and convalescent phases of COVID-19. The prospective study material was composed of cDNA or gDNA derived from T cells, B-cell-depleted T cells, or PBMCs. Subjects who had been exposed to COVID-19, were actively infected with it, or had recovered from it provided the deeply sampled blood TCRbeta repertoires that made up the dataset. The samples were drawn from the first 160 participants of the ongoing ImmuneRACE study and from 950 to 1,500 subjects provided by 6 global collaborators. The repertoires were made available in a free public database intended to serve as a resource for research on the immune response to SARS-CoV-2. A de-identified subject ID, COVID-19 status, age in years and sex were almost always included in the sample metadata. Where available, HLA class I and class II types were obtained from metadata supplied by the sample provider rather than from assay-based typing.

TCRbeta CDR3 regions were amplified from genomic DNA using the immunoSEQ Assay, a bias-controlled multiplex PCR. For the original study's pipeline: Within the assay, amplification of reference gene primers was used to estimate how many nucleated cells each sample contained. To quantify the absolute abundance of each unique TCRbeta CDR3 rearrangement, sequence reads were collapsed and filtered. For each sample, productive Simpson clonality was calculated as the square root of Simpson's diversity index across productive rearrangements. TCRdb took this table from immuneACCESS and kept in-frame rearrangements with V and J called. Such tables lack part of the clones; where checked against another copy, unresolved V genes explain under half of the gap, and the rest is unexplained. V and J calls and clone size follow that table, whereas D and trimming were derived from the DNA. Present in this sample are hundreds of thousands of clones, more than 75% of which were seen just once. Of the sample, 2.5% to 3.5% falls within the top ten clones.

The study at large found these results: The amount of clinical and demographic metadata varied by source and participant and was provided uncurated.

The CDR3 holds 14 amino acids from the cysteine to the phenylalanine. Of all the DNA, just the CDR3 is kept, 42 bases in frame from base 1. CDR1 and CDR2 were assigned from the germline V gene as KGHSH and LQKENI. Trimming removed 5 bases from V and 9 bases from J; the gene matches leave 7 bases unexplained. Collaborating institutions collected whole blood in K2EDTA tubes following their own protocols. For TCRbeta analysis, collaborators shipped samples as frozen whole blood, isolated PBMCs, or DNA extracted from either of those sample types. The TCR was taken from a human donor in a cohort sampled during active COVID-19. The material sequenced was peripheral blood. The chain uses TRBV18 and TRBJ2-1, with 10 bases aligning to TRBD2. Read as DNA, the sequence is TGTGCCAGCTCATCGCTGGCTAGCGGGGGTGAGCAGTTCTTC. It codes for CASSSLASGGEQFF. Reference TRBV18 and TRBJ2-1 genes cover what lies past the CDR3, so the full variable domain is NAGVMQNPRHLVRRRGQEARLRCSPMKGHSHVYWYRQLPEEGLKFMVYLQKENIIDESGMPKERFSAEFPKEGPSILRIQQVVRGDSAAYFCASSSLASGGEQFFGPGTRLTVL.